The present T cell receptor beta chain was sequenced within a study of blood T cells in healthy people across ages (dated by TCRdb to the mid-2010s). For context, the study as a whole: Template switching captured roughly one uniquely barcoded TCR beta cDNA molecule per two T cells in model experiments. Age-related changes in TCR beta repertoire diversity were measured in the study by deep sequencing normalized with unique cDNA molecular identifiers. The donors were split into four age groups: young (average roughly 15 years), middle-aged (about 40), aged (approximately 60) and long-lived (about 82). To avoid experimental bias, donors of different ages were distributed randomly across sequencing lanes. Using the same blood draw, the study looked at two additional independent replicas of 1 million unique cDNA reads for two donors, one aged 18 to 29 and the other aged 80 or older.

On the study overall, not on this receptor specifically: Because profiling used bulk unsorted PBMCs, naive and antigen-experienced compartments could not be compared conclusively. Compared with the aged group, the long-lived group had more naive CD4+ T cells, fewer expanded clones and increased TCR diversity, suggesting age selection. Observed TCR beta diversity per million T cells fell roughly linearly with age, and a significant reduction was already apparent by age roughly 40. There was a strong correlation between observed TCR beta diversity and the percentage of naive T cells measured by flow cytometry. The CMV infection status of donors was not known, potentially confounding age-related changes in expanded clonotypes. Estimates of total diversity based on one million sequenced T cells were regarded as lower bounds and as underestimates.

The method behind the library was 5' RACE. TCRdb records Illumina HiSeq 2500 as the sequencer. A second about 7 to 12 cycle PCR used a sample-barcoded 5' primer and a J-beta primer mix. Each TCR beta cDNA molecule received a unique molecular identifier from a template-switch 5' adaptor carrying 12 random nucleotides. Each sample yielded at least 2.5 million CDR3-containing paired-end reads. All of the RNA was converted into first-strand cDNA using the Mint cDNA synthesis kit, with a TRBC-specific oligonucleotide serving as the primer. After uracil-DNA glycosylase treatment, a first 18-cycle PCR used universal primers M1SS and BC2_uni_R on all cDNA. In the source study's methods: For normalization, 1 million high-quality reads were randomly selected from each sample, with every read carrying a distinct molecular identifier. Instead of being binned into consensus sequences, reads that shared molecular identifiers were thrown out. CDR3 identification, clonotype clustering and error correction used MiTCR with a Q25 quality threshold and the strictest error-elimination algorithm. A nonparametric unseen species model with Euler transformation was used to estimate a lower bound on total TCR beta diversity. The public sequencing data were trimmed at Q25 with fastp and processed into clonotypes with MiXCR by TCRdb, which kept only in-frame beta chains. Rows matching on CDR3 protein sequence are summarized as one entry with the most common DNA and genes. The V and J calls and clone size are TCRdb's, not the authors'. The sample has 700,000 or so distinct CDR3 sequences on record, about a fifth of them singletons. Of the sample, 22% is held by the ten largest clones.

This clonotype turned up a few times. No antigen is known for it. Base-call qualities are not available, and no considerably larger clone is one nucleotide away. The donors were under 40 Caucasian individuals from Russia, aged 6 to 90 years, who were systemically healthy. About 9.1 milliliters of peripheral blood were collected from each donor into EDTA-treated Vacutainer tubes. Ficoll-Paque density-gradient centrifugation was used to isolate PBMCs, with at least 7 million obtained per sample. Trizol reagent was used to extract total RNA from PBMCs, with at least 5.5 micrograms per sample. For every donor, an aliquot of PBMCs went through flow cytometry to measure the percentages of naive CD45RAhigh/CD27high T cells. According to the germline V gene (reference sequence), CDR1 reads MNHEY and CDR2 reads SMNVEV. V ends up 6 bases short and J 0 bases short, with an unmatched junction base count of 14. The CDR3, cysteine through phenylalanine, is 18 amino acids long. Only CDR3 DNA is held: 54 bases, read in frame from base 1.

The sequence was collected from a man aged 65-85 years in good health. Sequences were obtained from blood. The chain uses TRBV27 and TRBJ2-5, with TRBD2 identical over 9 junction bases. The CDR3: CASSQGWGSGGYQETQYF. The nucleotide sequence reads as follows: TGTGCCAGCAGCCAGGGTTGGGGTAGCGGGGGTTACCAAGAGACCCAGTACTTC.